The 14 T cell receptor beta chains in this list originate from one sample, sequenced in a study of T cell changes during pregnancy in multiple sclerosis. Sequencing was performed with immunoSEQ multiplex PCR; in TCRdb, only in-frame clones are kept and a portion is missing. The sample contains approximately 71,000 clones, approximately 90% of which appear only once. Sequenced material: peripheral blood, taken in the third trimester of pregnancy. These receptors all stem from a female donor with multiple sclerosis, enrolled in a pregnancy study.

The rearrangement joins TRBV28 to TRBJ2-7; D gene ambiguous. The length of the CDR3 is 13 residues. CDR1 and CDR2 from the germline V gene are MDHEN and SYDVKM. V was cut by 3 bases and J by 2 bases, with 8 bases left in between. As DNA, the CDR3 is TGTGCCAGCAGTTTGCCGGGTACCTACGAGCAGTACTTC. This encodes CASSLPGTYEQYF.

The chain is built from TRBV7-3 and TRBJ1-2; 7 bases are shared with TRBD1. Germline loops: CDR1 SGHTA, CDR2 FQGTGA. The trim removed 6 bases at V and 7 bases at J, leaving 5 bases unmatched. The CDR3 has 12 residues. CDR3 DNA sequence: TGTGCCAGCAGTTTGACAGGGACTGGCTACACCTTC. Protein product: CASSLTGTGYTF.

V usage is TRBV9 and J usage is TRBJ2-5, with 12 bases fitting TRBD2. CDR1 SGDLS and CDR2 YYNGEE come from the germline V gene. The CDR3 consists of 16 residues. The junction had 5 bases not matched to a gene; V was cut back by 3 bases and J by 2 bases. In nucleotides, the CDR3 is TGTGCCAGCAGCGCGCTAGCGGGAGGGGCACAAGAGACCCAGTACTTC. As protein: CASSALAGGAQETQYF.

For this clone: Other DNA sequences in the same sample also yield this CDR3. The CDR3 DNA reads TGCAGCGGGGGACAGCTGAACACTGAAGCTTTCTTT. It translates to CSGGQLNTEAFF. The V and J genes are TRBV29-1 and TRBJ1-1, with 7 bases fitting TRBD1. The CDR3 spans 12 residues. Trimming cost V 7 bases and J 0 bases; bases outside gene matches: 2. Germline V CDR1 and CDR2: SQVTM, ANQGSEA. The full variable domain, with the rest looked up from reference TRBV29-1 and TRBJ1-1, is SAVISQKPSRDICQRGTSLTIQCQVDSQVTMMFWYRQQPGQSLTLIATANQGSEATYESGFVIDKFPISRPNLTFSTLTVSNMSPEDSSIYLCSGGQLNTEAFFGQGTRLTVV.

V and J are TRBV11-2 and TRBJ1-3; D possibly corresponds to TRBD1 (5 bases). Trimming shortened V by 5 bases and J by 0 bases, and 23 bases separated the two germline ends. The CDR3 is 19 amino acids. Germline V gene sequence: CDR1 SGHAT, CDR2 FQNNGV. In nucleotides, the CDR3 is TGTGCCAGCAGCCCGGCAGTAAGAGGGGAGGAGGGCTCTGGAAACACCATATATTTT. This sequence encodes CASSPAVRGEEGSGNTIYF.

The rearrangement joins TRBV6-6 to TRBJ2-1; a possible D gene is TRBD2 (6 bases). Trimming cost V 2 bases and J 9 bases, with 17 bases left between them. This CDR3 is built from 15 residues. The germline V gene has CDR1 MNHNY and CDR2 SVGAGI (reference sequence). In DNA form, the CDR3 reads TGTGCCAGCAGTTACCCCTCCTCTTTGGGGGGTGAGCAGTTCTTC. The encoded protein is CASSYPSSLGGEQFF.

This chain links TRBV11-2 with TRBJ1-4, with 8 positions matching TRBD1. V gave up 4 bases and J gave up 7 bases; unmatched junction bases: 5. The CDR3 is 14 residues long. The germline gives CDR1 SGHAT, CDR2 FQNNGV. The CDR3 nucleotides read TGTGCCAGCAGCTCCAGGGGGCTGGGTGAAAAACTGTTTTTT. Translation: CASSSRGLGEKLFF. Combining the CDR3 with reference TRBV11-2 and TRBJ1-4 gives the whole variable domain EAGVAQSPRYKIIEKRQSVAFWCNPISGHATLYWYQQILGQGPKLLIQFQNNGVVDDSQLPKDRFSAERLKGVDSTLKIQPAKLEDSAVYLCASSSRGLGEKLFFGSGTQLSVL.

The V call is TRBV2, the J call TRBJ2-1; maybe TRBD2 (5 bases). CDR3 length equals 15 residues. Germline loops: CDR1 SNHLY, CDR2 FYNNEI. Deletions cut 6 bases from V and 10 bases from J, with 22 bases between. The CDR3 loop reads CASSSRTDLSMEQFF. As DNA, the CDR3 is TGTGCCAGCAGCTCTCGGACTGACCTCTCAATGGAGCAGTTCTTC.

In DNA form, the CDR3 reads TGCGCCAGCAGTGAGAAGGCCGACCCGGGTTACTATGGCTACACCTTC. This sequence encodes CASSEKADPGYYGYTF. This chain uses TRBV10-2 with TRBJ1-2; D uncertain. The CDR3 is 16 residues long. With 2 bases removed from V and 3 bases from J, the gap between germline ends came to 16 bases. Looked up from germline, CDR1 is WSHSY and CDR2 is SAAADI.

The chain uses TRBV5-6 and TRBJ2-4; 7 bases fit TRBD2. The V segment lost 1 base and the J segment 4 bases; nucleotides outside the gene matches: 5. CDR1 and CDR2 (germline): SGHDT, YYEEEE. This CDR3 comprises 15 residues. DNA for the CDR3: TGTGCCAGCAGCTTGTGGGGGGGTGGGAAAAACATTCAGTACTTC. Residues: CASSLWGGGKNIQYF.

This chain joins TRBV12-5 and TRBJ1-1, with D possibly TRBD1 on 5 matching bases. Trimming took 0 bases from V and 4 from J, leaving 15 bases between them. The CDR3 consists of 16 residues. Germline CDR1 LGHNT, CDR2 FRNRAP. CDR3 protein: CASGLVLGGSTTEAFF. The DNA for the CDR3 is TGTGCTAGTGGTTTGGTACTTGGGGGGTCGACCACTGAAGCTTTCTTT.

The rearrangement joins TRBV7-2 to TRBJ1-1; D uncertain. There are 14 residues in the CDR3. Germline CDR1 reads SGHTA; CDR2 reads FQGNSA. V was trimmed by 3 bases and J by 5 bases, leaving 13 bases between them. DNA for the CDR3: TGTGCCAGCAGCTTGAGTTCTGGGGAGACTGAAGCTTTCTTT. Protein: CASSLSSGETEAFF.

The CDR3, as DNA: TGTGCCAGTTATCCAGGACAGGATCGCTACGAGCAGTACTTC. It codes for CASYPGQDRYEQYF. This sequence joins TRBV28 and TRBJ2-7; 7 nucleotides agree with TRBD1. The CDR3 spans 14 residues. V was clipped by 9 bases and J by 3 bases; unmatched bases: 11. Germline assignment: CDR1 MDHEN and CDR2 SYDVKM.

The V call is TRBV28, the J call TRBJ2-1; no reliable D call. Germline lookup yields CDR1 MDHEN and CDR2 SYDVKM. V lost 5 bases and J 0 bases, leaving 11 bases between the germline ends. There are 15 residues in the CDR3. This CDR3 reads CASSIRASSYNEQFF. The CDR3 DNA follows: TGTGCCAGCAGTATTCGTGCTAGCTCCTACAATGAGCAGTTCTTC.